One sample yielded the 23 T cell receptor beta chains listed below, sequenced in a study of cytomegalovirus exposure and HLA in healthy donors. 60 Vbeta and 13 Jbeta primers were used in PCR. Sequencing was performed with immunoSEQ multiplex PCR; in TCRdb, only in-frame clones are kept and a portion is missing. The sample shows under 200,000 clones, around 80% of them seen only once. Sequencing input: PBMCs. Receptor source: a woman aged 40 to 55 in good health and CMV-seropositive.

The CDR3 spells CSVVGSEAFF. In DNA, the CDR3 is TGCAGCGTTGTTGGGAGTGAAGCTTTCTTT. V usage is TRBV29-1 and J usage is TRBJ1-1; D not resolved. The V gene's germline CDR1 is SQVTM and CDR2 ANQGSEA. CDR3 length: 10 residues. V was trimmed by 4 bases and J by 7 bases, leaving 7 bases between them.

The gene calls are TRBV5-4 and TRBJ1-4; 8 nucleotides match TRBD1. CDR1 is SGHNT, CDR2 YYREEE, per germline (reference sequence). The trim removed 4 bases at V and 8 bases at J, leaving 10 bases unmatched. The CDR3 length is 15 residues. Written as DNA, the CDR3 is TGTGCCAGCAGCCAAGAACGGGACAGGTCGGAAAAACTGTTTTTT. This codes for CASSQERDRSEKLFF.

V is TRBV7-3 and J is TRBJ1-3; no reliable D call. CDR1 SGHTA and CDR2 FQGTGA come from the germline V gene. The V gene lost 2 bases and the J gene lost 0 bases, with 8 bases spanning the gap. This CDR3 comprises 15 residues. Written as DNA, the CDR3 is TGTGCCAGCAGCTTAGGGCCCAGCTCTGGAAACACCATATATTTT. Amino acid sequence: CASSLGPSSGNTIYF.

V is TRBV15 and J is TRBJ2-7; no firm D call. Germline values: CDR1 LNHNV, CDR2 YYDKDF (reference sequence). This CDR3 comprises 13 residues. Between the trimmed V and J ends, which lost 4 bases and 2 bases, there was a span of 9 bases. CDR3 bases: TGTGCCACCAGCACGGGTCTTGCCTACGAGCAGTACTTC. Protein product: CATSTGLAYEQYF.

This clone was seen more than once but under ten times. The chain links TRBV5-1 to TRBJ2-2, with D uncertain. CDR3 length equals 15 residues. V was pared by 5 bases and J by 3 bases, with 14 bases between. CDR1 is SGHRS and CDR2 is YFSETQ in the germline V gene. CDR3: CASRVLAGDTGELFF. Here the CDR3 DNA reads TGCGCCAGCAGAGTTTTAGCCGGTGACACCGGGGAGCTGTTTTTT.

The gene calls are TRBV19 and TRBJ2-6; TRBD1 matches at 12 bases. This CDR3 spans 17 amino acids. The trim removed 7 bases at V and 4 bases at J, leaving 8 bases unmatched. CDR1 LNHDA and CDR2 SQIVND come from the germline V gene (reference sequence). The CDR3 sequence: CASTPGQGAGGANVLTF. CDR3 nucleotides: TGTGCCAGTACGCCGGGACAGGGGGCTGGGGGGGCCAACGTCCTGACTTTC.

This sequence joins TRBV9 and TRBJ2-3; 8 nucleotides line up with TRBD2. Trimming cost V 3 bases and J 2 bases; bases outside gene matches: 2. The germline CDR1 and CDR2 sequences are SGDLS and YYNGEE. The CDR3 contains 14 residues. CDR3 region: CASSGGLATDTQYF. CDR3 in DNA: TGTGCCAGCAGCGGCGGACTAGCCACAGATACGCAGTATTTT.

The rearrangement uses TRBV7-2 and TRBJ2-6; possibly TRBD1 for D (5 bases). Per the germline V gene, CDR1 is SGHTA and CDR2 is FQGNSA. Trimming shortened V by 6 bases and J by 3 bases, and 24 bases separated the two germline ends. CDR3 size: 19 residues. The CDR3 nucleotides are TGTGCCAGCAGTTTCCGCTCCTCCGGGTCCCAGGGTGGGGCCAACGTCCTGACTTTC. This gives the protein CASSFRSSGSQGGANVLTF. Complete variable domain (other parts from reference TRBV7-2 and TRBJ2-6): GAGVSQSPSNKVTEKGKDVELRCDPISGHTALYWYRQSLGQGLEFLIYFQGNSAPDKSGLPSDRFSAERTGGSVSTLTIQRTQQEDSAVYLCASSFRSSGSQGGANVLTFGAGSRLTVL.

The genes are TRBV9 and TRBJ2-3, with 7 bases fitting TRBD1. CDR3 size: 15 residues. V was pared by 3 bases and J by 3 bases, with 7 bases of the junction left unmatched. Germline V gene data show CDR1 as SGDLS and CDR2 as YYNGEE. In nucleotides, the CDR3 is TGTGCCAGCAGCGCCAGACAGGGTGGGACAGATACGCAGTATTTT. This codes for CASSARQGGTDTQYF.

The V and J genes are TRBV11-2 and TRBJ2-1; 11 nucleotides match TRBD1. The length of the CDR3 is 17 residues. V lost 2 bases to trimming and J lost 0 bases; unmatched junction nucleotides: 3. In germline, CDR1 is SGHAT, CDR2 FQNNGV. The CDR3 protein is CASSLRGTGGSYNEQFF. The CDR3, as DNA: TGTGCCAGCAGCTTACGAGGGACAGGGGGCTCCTACAATGAGCAGTTCTTC.

The V call is TRBV29-1, the J call TRBJ2-6; D remains ambiguous. Germline assignment: CDR1 SQVTM and CDR2 ANQGSEA. Trimming removed 3 bases at V and 4 bases at J, with 10 bases between. The CDR3 has 14 amino acids. The CDR3 protein is CSVDLSAGANVLTF. DNA for the CDR3: TGCAGCGTTGATCTCTCTGCGGGGGCCAACGTCCTGACTTTC.

The chain recombines TRBV27 with TRBJ2-2; a weak D match, TRBD1 (6 bases). Trimming stripped 0 bases from V and 5 bases from J, with 10 bases between. Germline CDR1 MNHEY, CDR2 SMNVEV (reference sequence). The CDR3 is 15 amino acids. CDR3 DNA sequence: TGTGCCAGCAGTTTATCCAGGGGATCGACCGGGGAGCTGTTTTTT. Amino acids: CASSLSRGSTGELFF.

The chain recombines TRBV10-3 with TRBJ1-2; D might be TRBD1 (6 bases). This CDR3 has 14 amino acids. V was pared by 5 bases and J by 8 bases, with 18 bases between. From germline, CDR1 is ENHRY and CDR2 SYGVKD. The CDR3 spells CAISTTGIGGGYTF. CDR3 nucleotide sequence: TGTGCCATCAGTACAACAGGGATTGGAGGCGGCTACACCTTC.

The rearrangement uses TRBV7-9 and TRBJ2-7; 12 bases agree with TRBD2. The V gene's germline CDR1 is SEHNR and CDR2 FQNEAQ (reference sequence). Losses at the gene ends were 3 bases for V and 1 base for J; bases not matched to a gene: 1. The CDR3 extends over 15 amino acids. The CDR3 bases are TGTGCCAGCAGCTTCGGACTAGCGGGATCCTACGAGCAGTACTTC. Residues: CASSFGLAGSYEQYF.

This chain connects TRBV4-2 to TRBJ2-2; D is perhaps TRBD2 (7 bases). The V gene lost 4 bases and the J gene lost 6 bases, with 18 bases spanning the gap. The germline V gene has CDR1 LGHNA and CDR2 YNFKEQ. CDR3 length equals 16 residues. CDR3 in amino acids: CASSPMRGEGAGELFF. CDR3 nucleotides: TGTGCCAGCAGCCCAATGAGGGGGGAGGGAGCCGGGGAGCTGTTTTTT.

This clone was found once. The chain employs TRBV7-9 and TRBJ1-4; D is ambiguous. Germline V gene data show CDR1 as SEHNR and CDR2 as FQNEAQ (reference sequence). There are 14 residues in the CDR3. The V and J ends lost 5 bases and 10 bases respectively, with 17 bases between them. The DNA of the CDR3 is TGTGCCAGCAGCCCCGAGGCGACCCTTCCAAAACTGTTTTTT. Translating it yields CASSPEATLPKLFF.

The J gene is TRBJ1-2, the V gene TRBV6-5; TRBD1 might be the D (6 bases). Germline V CDR1 and CDR2: MNHEY, SVGAGI. CDR3 length: 13 amino acids. V shed 5 bases and J shed 8 bases, with 15 bases lying between them. CDR3 residues: CASSLAGQRGYTF. The DNA of the CDR3 is TGTGCCAGCAGTCTAGCGGGACAACGGGGCTACACCTTC.

The V call is TRBV29-1, the J call TRBJ1-5; TRBD1 is a possible D gene (5 bases). Germline V gene lookup returns CDR1 SQVTM and CDR2 ANQGSEA. The CDR3 loop spans 14 amino acids. Trimming stripped 6 bases from V and 0 bases from J, with 12 bases between. As DNA, the CDR3 is TGCAGCGTATCCGGGACTAATAGCAATCAGCCCCAGCATTTT. This translates into CSVSGTNSNQPQHF.

The chain recombines TRBV19 with TRBJ2-3, with 8 bases fitting TRBD1. This CDR3 is built from 14 residues. CDR1 is LNHDA, CDR2 SQIVND, per germline (reference sequence). Trimming took 5 bases from V and 5 from J; bases not matched to a gene: 6. The CDR3 here is CASSSGGAKDTQYF. The DNA for the CDR3 is TGTGCCAGTAGTTCAGGGGGCGCGAAAGATACGCAGTATTTT.

The chain is built from TRBV7-6 and TRBJ1-3, with unresolved D. Looked up from germline, CDR1 is SGHVS and CDR2 is FNYEAQ. The CDR3 consists of 14 residues. Deletions cut 2 bases from V and 11 bases from J, with 16 bases between. CDR3 loop: CASSLFSTGNAIYF. CDR3 DNA sequence: TGTGCCAGCAGCTTATTCTCCACCGGTAACGCCATATATTTT.

The chain couples TRBV15 to TRBJ1-3, with TRBD1 matching over 8 bases. Per germline, CDR1 LNHNV and CDR2 YYDKDF (reference sequence). The CDR3 contains 14 residues. V gave up 9 bases and J gave up 3 bases; unmatched junction bases: 7. CDR3 amino acids: CATAPGQDGNTIYF. CDR3 in DNA: TGTGCCACTGCGCCGGGACAGGATGGAAACACCATATATTTT.

This chain connects TRBV5-1 to TRBJ2-7; TRBD2 agrees at 9 bases. CDR3 size: 15 residues. V lost 3 bases, J lost 0 bases, and 4 bases stayed unmatched. CDR1 is SGHRS, CDR2 YFSETQ, per germline. The CDR3 loop reads CASSSSGAFSYEQYF. For the CDR3, the DNA is TGCGCCAGCAGCTCTAGCGGGGCCTTCTCCTACGAGCAGTACTTC.

V and J are TRBV6-5 and TRBJ2-7, with 12 bases matching TRBD1. Germline V gene lookup returns CDR1 MNHEY and CDR2 SVGAGI. V was clipped by 5 bases and J by 6 bases; unmatched bases: 8. This CDR3 comprises 15 residues. CDR3 bases: TGTGCCAGCAGTCGGGGACAGGGGGCGAGGGGCGAGCAGTACTTC. Residues: CASSRGQGARGEQYF.